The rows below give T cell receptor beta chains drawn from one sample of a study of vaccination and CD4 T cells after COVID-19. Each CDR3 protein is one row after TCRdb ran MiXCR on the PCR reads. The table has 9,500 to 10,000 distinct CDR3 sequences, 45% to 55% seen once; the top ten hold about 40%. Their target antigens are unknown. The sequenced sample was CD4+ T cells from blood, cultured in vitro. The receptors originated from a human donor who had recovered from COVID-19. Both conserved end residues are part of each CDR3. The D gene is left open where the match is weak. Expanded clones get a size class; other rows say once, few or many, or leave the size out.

CDR3 protein: CASSLGQLEPQHF
CDR3 DNA: TGTGCCAGCAGTTTAGGACAGCTAGAGCCCCAGCATTTT
clone size: -
D gene: -
V gene: TRBV12-3/TRBV12-4
J gene: TRBJ1-5

CDR3 protein: CASSLDQGGADTQYF
CDR3 DNA: TGTGCCAGCAGCTTAGACCAGGGTGGTGCAGATACGCAGTATTTT
clone size: few
D gene: -
V gene: TRBV11-3
J gene: TRBJ2-3

CDR3 protein: CASRGSRGTGGNTGELFF
CDR3 DNA: TGTGCCAGCCGGGGGTCAAGGGGAACCGGGGGGAACACCGGGGAGCTGTTTTTT
clone size: -
D gene: -
V gene: TRBV2
J gene: TRBJ2-2

CDR3 protein: CASSRVVATQYF
CDR3 DNA: TGTGCCAGCAGTCGCGTCGTGGCTACGCAGTATTTT
clone size: -
D gene: -
V gene: TRBV2
J gene: TRBJ2-3

CDR3 protein: CASSLGPGTSGSSTDTQYF
CDR3 DNA: TGCGCCAGCAGCTTGGGGCCCGGGACTAGCGGGTCTAGCACAGATACGCAGTATTTT
clone size: once
D gene: TRBD2
V gene: TRBV5-1
J gene: TRBJ2-3

CDR3 protein: CASMKEYQETQYF
CDR3 DNA: TGCGCCAGTATGAAGGAATACCAAGAGACCCAGTACTTC
clone size: -
D gene: -
V gene: TRBV5-1
J gene: TRBJ2-5

CDR3 protein: CASSHVTSGAEAFF
CDR3 DNA: TGTGCCAGCAGTCATGTGACGTCAGGAGCAGAAGCTTTCTTT
clone size: few
D gene: -
V gene: TRBV6-1
J gene: TRBJ1-1

CDR3 protein: CASSQGETRGRDQPQHF
CDR3 DNA: TGCGCCAGCAGCCAGGGGGAAACCAGGGGGCGCGATCAGCCCCAGCATTTT
clone size: few
D gene: TRBD1
V gene: TRBV4-1
J gene: TRBJ1-5

CDR3 protein: CASSLPGLAGGRTQYF
CDR3 DNA: TGTGCCAGCAGCTTGCCGGGACTAGCGGGGGGGCGGACGCAGTATTTT
clone size: -
D gene: TRBD2
V gene: TRBV7-9
J gene: TRBJ2-3

CDR3 protein: CATSDIGSTEAFF
CDR3 DNA: TGTGCCACCTCGGACATCGGGAGCACTGAAGCTTTCTTT
clone size: few
D gene: -
V gene: TRBV19
J gene: TRBJ1-1

CDR3 protein: CASSGPGPYEQYF
CDR3 DNA: TGTGCCAGCAGTGGACCAGGGCCCTACGAGCAGTACTTC
clone size: -
D gene: -
V gene: TRBV2
J gene: TRBJ2-7

CDR3 protein: CASNPSLLGTGELFF
CDR3 DNA: TGTGCCAGCAATCCCAGCCTTTTGGGCACCGGGGAGCTGTTTTTT
clone size: once
D gene: -
V gene: TRBV12-3/TRBV12-4
J gene: TRBJ2-2

CDR3 protein: CASSLRQGLSRDTQYF
CDR3 DNA: TGTGCCAGCAGCTTAAGGCAGGGCCTGTCTCGAGATACGCAGTATTTT
clone size: few
D gene: -
V gene: TRBV7-6
J gene: TRBJ2-3

CDR3 protein: CASSYARRTGGSFYGYTF
CDR3 DNA: TGTGCCAGCAGTTACGCCCGGAGGACAGGCGGGTCCTTCTATGGCTACACCTTC
clone size: few
D gene: TRBD1
V gene: TRBV6-2/TRBV6-3
J gene: TRBJ1-2

CDR3 protein: CSATGGDRGNSPLHF
CDR3 DNA: TGCAGTGCCACGGGGGGGGACAGGGGGAATTCACCCCTCCACTTT
clone size: few
D gene: TRBD1
V gene: TRBV20-1
J gene: TRBJ1-6

CDR3 protein: CAWAPGQINQPQHF
CDR3 DNA: TGTGCCTGGGCCCCGGGACAGATCAATCAGCCCCAGCATTTT
clone size: -
D gene: TRBD1
V gene: TRBV30
J gene: TRBJ1-5

CDR3 protein: CASSAGGWTDTQYF
CDR3 DNA: TGTGCCAGCAGTGCGGGGGGGTGGACAGATACGCAGTATTTT
clone size: few
D gene: TRBD2
V gene: TRBV6-2/TRBV6-3
J gene: TRBJ2-3

CDR3 protein: CASSPPKGQGGSDTQYF
CDR3 DNA: TGTGCCAGCTCACCACCGAAGGGACAGGGAGGGTCAGATACGCAGTATTTT
clone size: -
D gene: TRBD1
V gene: TRBV18
J gene: TRBJ2-3

CDR3 protein: CASGLDRERGYTF
CDR3 DNA: TGTGCCAGCGGTCTGGACAGGGAGAGGGGCTACACCTTC
clone size: -
D gene: TRBD1
V gene: TRBV6-1
J gene: TRBJ1-2

CDR3 protein: CASYLSGTGTYEQYF
CDR3 DNA: TGTGCCAGCTACCTATCCGGGACAGGTACCTACGAGCAGTACTTC
clone size: -
D gene: TRBD1
V gene: TRBV6-1
J gene: TRBJ2-7

CDR3 protein: CASNSQGATTDTQYF
CDR3 DNA: TGTGCCAGTAATTCACAGGGAGCGACCACAGATACGCAGTATTTT
clone size: -
D gene: -
V gene: TRBV19
J gene: TRBJ2-3

CDR3 protein: CASSLGQDGYTF
CDR3 DNA: TGCGCCAGCAGCTTAGGACAGGATGGCTACACCTTC
clone size: -
D gene: TRBD1
V gene: TRBV5-1
J gene: TRBJ1-2

CDR3 protein: CASSLPRGGYTF
CDR3 DNA: TGCGCCAGCAGCTTACCCCGGGGTGGCTACACCTTC
clone size: -
D gene: -
V gene: TRBV5-1
J gene: TRBJ1-2

CDR3 protein: CASSFTGEETQYF
CDR3 DNA: TGTGCCAGCAGCTTTACAGGGGAAGAGACCCAGTACTTC
clone size: few
D gene: TRBD1
V gene: TRBV5-4
J gene: TRBJ2-5

CDR3 protein: CASSTTGVSVGNTEAFF
CDR3 DNA: TGTGCCAGCAGCACGACAGGGGTTAGTGTGGGGAACACTGAAGCTTTCTTT
clone size: once
D gene: TRBD1
V gene: TRBV7-9
J gene: TRBJ1-1

CDR3 protein: CASSWEGTRTNEKLFF
CDR3 DNA: TGTGCCAGCAGTTGGGAAGGCACGCGGACTAATGAAAAACTGTTTTTT
clone size: -
D gene: -
V gene: TRBV12-3/TRBV12-4
J gene: TRBJ1-4